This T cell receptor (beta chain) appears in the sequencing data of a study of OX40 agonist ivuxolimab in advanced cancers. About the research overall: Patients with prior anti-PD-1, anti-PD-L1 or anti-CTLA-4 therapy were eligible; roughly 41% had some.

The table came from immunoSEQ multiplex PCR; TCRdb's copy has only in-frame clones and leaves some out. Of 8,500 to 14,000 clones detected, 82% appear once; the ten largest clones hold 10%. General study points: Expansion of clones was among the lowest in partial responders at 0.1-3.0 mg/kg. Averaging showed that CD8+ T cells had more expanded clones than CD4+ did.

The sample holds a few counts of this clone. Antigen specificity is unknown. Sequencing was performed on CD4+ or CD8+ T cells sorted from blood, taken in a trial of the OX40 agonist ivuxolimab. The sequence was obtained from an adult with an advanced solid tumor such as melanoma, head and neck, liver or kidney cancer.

As DNA, the CDR3 is TGTGCCAGCAGTTTAGGGGTAGGGGAGACCCAGTACTTC. This gives the protein CASSLGVGETQYF. The J gene is TRBJ2-5, the V gene TRBV28; D is ambiguous. This CDR3 is 13 amino acids long. Germline lookup yields CDR1 MDHEN and CDR2 SYDVKM. The germline V and J ends were trimmed by 2 bases and 5 bases, with 9 bases remaining between them.